Included here is one T cell receptor (beta chain) sequence, with context. This record comes from a study of T cell responses to AZD1222 COVID-19 vaccine. The CDR3 extends over 18 amino acids. Trimming stripped 5 bases from V and 3 bases from J, with 22 bases between. CDR1 and CDR2 from the germline V gene are SGHTA and FQGNSA. Sequenced by immunoSEQ multiplex PCR; TCRdb stores in-frame clones only, minus some. The repertoire has approximately 140,000 clones, around 92% of them found once; the top ten carry 2.5% to 3%. Source: peripheral blood, taken on day 0 of AZD1222 vaccination. The chain joins TRBV7-2 to TRBJ1-4; D uncertain. The TCR originated in an adult in good health. CDR3 protein: CASSTGLYYRQSNEKLFF. In DNA, the CDR3 is TGTGCCAGCAGCACGGGTCTTTATTACCGGCAATCTAATGAAAAACTGTTTTTT.